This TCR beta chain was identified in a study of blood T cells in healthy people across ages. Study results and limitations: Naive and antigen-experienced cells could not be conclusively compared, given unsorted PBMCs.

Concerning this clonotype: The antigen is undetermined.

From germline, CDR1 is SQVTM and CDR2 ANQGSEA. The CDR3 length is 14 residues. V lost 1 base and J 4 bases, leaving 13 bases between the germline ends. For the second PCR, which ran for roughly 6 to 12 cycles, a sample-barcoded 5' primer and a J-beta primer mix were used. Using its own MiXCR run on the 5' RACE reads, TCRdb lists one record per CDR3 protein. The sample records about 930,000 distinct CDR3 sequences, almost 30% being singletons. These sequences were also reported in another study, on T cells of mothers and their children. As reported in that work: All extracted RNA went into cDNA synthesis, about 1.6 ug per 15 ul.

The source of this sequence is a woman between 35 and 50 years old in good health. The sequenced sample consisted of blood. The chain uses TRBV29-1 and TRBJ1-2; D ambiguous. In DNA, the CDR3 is TGCAGCGTTGAAGCGTTGACAAGTCGCTATGGCTACACCTTC. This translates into CSVEALTSRYGYTF.